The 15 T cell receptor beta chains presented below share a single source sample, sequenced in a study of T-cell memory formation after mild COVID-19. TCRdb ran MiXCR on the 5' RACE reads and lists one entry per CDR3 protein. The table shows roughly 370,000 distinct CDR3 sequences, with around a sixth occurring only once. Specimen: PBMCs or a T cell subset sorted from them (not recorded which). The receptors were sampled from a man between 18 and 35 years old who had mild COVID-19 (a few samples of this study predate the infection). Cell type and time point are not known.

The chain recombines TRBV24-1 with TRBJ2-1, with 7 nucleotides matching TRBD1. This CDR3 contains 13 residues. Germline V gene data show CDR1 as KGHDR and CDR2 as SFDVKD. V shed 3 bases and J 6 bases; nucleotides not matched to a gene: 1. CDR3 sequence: CATSDHRGNEQFF. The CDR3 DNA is TGTGCCACCAGTGATCACAGGGGCAATGAGCAGTTCTTC.

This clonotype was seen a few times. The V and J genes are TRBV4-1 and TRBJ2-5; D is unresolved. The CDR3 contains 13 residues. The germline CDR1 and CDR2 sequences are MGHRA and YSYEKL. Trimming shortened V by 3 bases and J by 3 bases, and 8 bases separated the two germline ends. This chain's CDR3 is CASSQEYEETQYF. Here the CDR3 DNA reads TGCGCCAGCAGCCAGGAGTACGAAGAGACCCAGTACTTC.

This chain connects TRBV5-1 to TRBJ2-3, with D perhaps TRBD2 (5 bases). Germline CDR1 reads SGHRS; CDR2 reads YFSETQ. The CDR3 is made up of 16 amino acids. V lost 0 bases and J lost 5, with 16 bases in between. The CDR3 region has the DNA TGCGCCAGCAGCTTGGTGATAGGGAGAATTGGAGATACGCAGTATTTT. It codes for CASSLVIGRIGDTQYF.

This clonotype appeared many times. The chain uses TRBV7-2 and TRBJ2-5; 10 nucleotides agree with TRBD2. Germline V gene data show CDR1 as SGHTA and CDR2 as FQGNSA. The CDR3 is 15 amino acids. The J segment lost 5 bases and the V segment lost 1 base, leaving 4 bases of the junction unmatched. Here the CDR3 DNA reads TGTGCCAGCAGCTTAGGGACTAGCGGAGGGGAGACCCAGTACTTC. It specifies CASSLGTSGGETQYF.

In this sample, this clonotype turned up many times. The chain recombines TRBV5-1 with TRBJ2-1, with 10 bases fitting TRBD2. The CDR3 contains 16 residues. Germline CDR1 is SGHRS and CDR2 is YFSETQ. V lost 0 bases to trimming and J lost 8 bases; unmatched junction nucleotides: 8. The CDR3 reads CASSLGKRGGGYEQFF. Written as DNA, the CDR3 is TGCGCCAGCAGCTTGGGGAAGCGGGGGGGCGGATATGAGCAGTTCTTC. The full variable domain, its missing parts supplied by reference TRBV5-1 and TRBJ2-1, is KAGVTQTPRYLIKTRGQQVTLSCSPISGHRSVSWYQQTPGQGLQFLFEYFSETQRNKGNFPGRFSGRQFSNSRSEMNVSTLELGDSALYLCASSLGKRGGGYEQFFGPGTRLTVL.

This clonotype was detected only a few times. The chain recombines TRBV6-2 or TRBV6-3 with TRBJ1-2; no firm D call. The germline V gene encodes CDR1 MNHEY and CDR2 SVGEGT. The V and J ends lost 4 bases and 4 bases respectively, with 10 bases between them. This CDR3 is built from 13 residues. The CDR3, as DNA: TGTGCCAGCAGTTGGGAACGGGCCTATGGCTACACCTTC. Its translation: CASSWERAYGYTF.

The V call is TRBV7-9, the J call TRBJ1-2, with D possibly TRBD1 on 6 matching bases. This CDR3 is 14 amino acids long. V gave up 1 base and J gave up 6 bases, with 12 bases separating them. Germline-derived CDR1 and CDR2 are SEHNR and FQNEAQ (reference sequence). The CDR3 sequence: CASSLVQGTDGYTF. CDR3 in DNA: TGTGCCAGCAGCTTAGTACAGGGAACAGATGGCTACACCTTC.

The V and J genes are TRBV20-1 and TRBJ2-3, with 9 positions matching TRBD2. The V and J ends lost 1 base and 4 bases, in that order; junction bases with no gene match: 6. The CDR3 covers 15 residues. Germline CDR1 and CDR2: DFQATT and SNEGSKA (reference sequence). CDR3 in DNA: TGCAGTGCTAGAGCCCTCGGACTAGCGTCAGATACGCAGTATTTT. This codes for CSARALGLASDTQYF.

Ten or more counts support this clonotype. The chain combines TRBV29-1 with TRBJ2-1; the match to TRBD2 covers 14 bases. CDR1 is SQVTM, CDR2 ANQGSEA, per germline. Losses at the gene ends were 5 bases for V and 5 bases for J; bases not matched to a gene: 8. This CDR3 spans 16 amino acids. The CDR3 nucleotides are TGCAGCGTTTTTCGGACTAGCGGGGGGTCCCACAATGAGCAGTTCTTC. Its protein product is CSVFRTSGGSHNEQFF.

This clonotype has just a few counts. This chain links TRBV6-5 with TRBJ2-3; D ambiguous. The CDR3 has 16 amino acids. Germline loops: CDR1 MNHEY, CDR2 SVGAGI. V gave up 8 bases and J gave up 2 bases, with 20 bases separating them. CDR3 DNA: TGTGCCAGCCATTCCCCGGGTGCACCATCCACAGATACGCAGTATTTT. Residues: CASHSPGAPSTDTQYF.

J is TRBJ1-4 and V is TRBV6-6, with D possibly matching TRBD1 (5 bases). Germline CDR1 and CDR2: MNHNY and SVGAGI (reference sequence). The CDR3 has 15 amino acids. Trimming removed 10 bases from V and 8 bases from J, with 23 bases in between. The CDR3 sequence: CATDEPGTAGEKLFF. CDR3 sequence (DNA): TGTGCCACCGATGAACCCGGGACCGCGGGCGAAAAACTGTTTTTT.

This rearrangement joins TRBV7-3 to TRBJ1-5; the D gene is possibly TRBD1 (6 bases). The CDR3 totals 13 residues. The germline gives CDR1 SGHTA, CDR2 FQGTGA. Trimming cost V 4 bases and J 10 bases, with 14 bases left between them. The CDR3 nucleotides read TGTGCCAGCAGCTCCAAGACAGGAGCCCCCCAGCATTTT. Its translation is CASSSKTGAPQHF.

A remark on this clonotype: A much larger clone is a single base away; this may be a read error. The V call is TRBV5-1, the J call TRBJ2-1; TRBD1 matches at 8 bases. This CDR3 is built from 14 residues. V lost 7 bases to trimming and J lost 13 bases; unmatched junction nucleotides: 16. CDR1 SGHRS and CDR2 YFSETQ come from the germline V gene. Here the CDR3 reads CASHETGAEGDQFF. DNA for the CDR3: TGCGCCAGCCACGAGACAGGGGCAGAGGGTGATCAGTTCTTC.

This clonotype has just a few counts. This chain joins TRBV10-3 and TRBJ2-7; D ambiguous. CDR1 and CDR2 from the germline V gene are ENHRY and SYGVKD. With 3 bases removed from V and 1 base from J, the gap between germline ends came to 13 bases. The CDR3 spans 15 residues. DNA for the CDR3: TGTGCCATCAGTGAAAGGGCTTGGGGATCCTACGAGCAGTACGTC. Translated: CAISERAWGSYEQYV.

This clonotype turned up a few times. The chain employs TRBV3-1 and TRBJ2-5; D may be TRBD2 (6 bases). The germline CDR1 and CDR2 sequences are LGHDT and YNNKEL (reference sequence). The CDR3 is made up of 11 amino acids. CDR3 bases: TGTGGGGCGGGGAGGAAAGAGACCCAGTACTTC. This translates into CGAGRKETQYF.